This TCR beta chain was sequenced in a study of cytomegalovirus exposure and HLA in healthy donors. Turning to the study itself: Findings of an earlier analysis included about 100 million unique TCR beta sequences from some 180 million T cells. Overall study findings and caveats: HLA alleles were associated with 15,000 to 20,000 TCR beta sequences in a later analysis at 0.05 false discovery rate. Sequencing probably produced one cluster of sequence variants that were highly shared.

Trimming removed 3 bases from V and 6 bases from J, with 18 bases in between. There are 16 residues in the CDR3. CDR1 SGHVS and CDR2 FQNEAQ come from the germline V gene. About this clone itself: Its antigen is as yet unknown.

PCR used 60 Vbeta primers and 13 Jbeta primers. Original handling: About 11 million of 80 million to 85 million unique TCR beta chains were shared, per a later count. Clones were read by immunoSEQ multiplex PCR, and TCRdb kept only the in-frame ones, dropping some. V and J calls and clone size are given by that table; D and trimming were obtained from the DNA. Of around 220,000 clones in the sample, 70% to 80% were seen once. This TCR derives from a girl aged 2 to 9 in good health and CMV-seronegative. This rearrangement joins TRBV7-8 to TRBJ1-5; TRBD1 might be the D (5 bases). The source material was PBMCs. Written as DNA, the CDR3 is TGTGCCAGCAGCTTCGCGCAGGGCGGAGTGGGTCAGCCCCAGCATTTT. Its translation: CASSFAQGGVGQPQHF.